This T cell receptor beta chain was observed in a study of metastatic and nonmetastatic thyroid tumors. About the study: Samples came from malignant and benign thyroid patients, and repertoires were compared across blood and tumor or nodule tissue. The study's findings and limits: Benign nodules were reported to have significantly lower TCR beta diversity than malignant thyroid tumors, in blood and tumor.

This clone was detected many times. Its antigen is undetermined. Prior to thyroid surgery, none of the patients had received any treatment. V shed 2 bases, J shed 0 bases, and the junction held 15 bases outside the gene matches. Germline V gene lookup returns CDR1 MNHEY and CDR2 SVGEGT. The CDR3 extends over 21 amino acids. Original data processing: Differences in CDR3 between clinicopathological groups were drawn on to build a classifier intended to discriminate distant-metastatic papillary thyroid cancer patients. TCRdb reprocessed the PCR reads using MiXCR. None of the V and J calls come from the authors' own analysis; TCRdb made them. The sample includes some 20,000 clones, 15% to 19% seen only once; the top ten take 15% to 20%.

The sample taken for sequencing was blood. This clonotype originated in a female donor with papillary thyroid cancer or a benign thyroid nodule (not recorded which). Some clones in this sample may be carry-over from other donors' samples. This chain uses TRBV6-2 or TRBV6-3 with TRBJ2-1, with 11 nucleotides matching TRBD2. The CDR3 region is CASSYPLTTSGAASSYNEQFF. The CDR3 DNA follows: TGTGCCAGCAGTTACCCTTTGACGACTAGCGGGGCCGCTTCCTCCTACAATGAGCAGTTCTTC.